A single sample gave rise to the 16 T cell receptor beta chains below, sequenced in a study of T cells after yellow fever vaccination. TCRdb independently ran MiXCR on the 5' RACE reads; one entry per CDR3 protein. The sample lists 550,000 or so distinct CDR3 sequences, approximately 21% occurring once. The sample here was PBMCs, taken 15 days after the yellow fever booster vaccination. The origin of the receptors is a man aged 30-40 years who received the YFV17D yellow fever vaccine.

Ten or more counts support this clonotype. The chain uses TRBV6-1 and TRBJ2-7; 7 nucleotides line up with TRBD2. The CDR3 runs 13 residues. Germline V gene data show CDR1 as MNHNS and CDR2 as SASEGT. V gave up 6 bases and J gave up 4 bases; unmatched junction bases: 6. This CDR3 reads CASSPGLVYEQYF. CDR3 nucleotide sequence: TGTGCCAGCAGCCCCGGACTAGTATACGAGCAGTACTTC.

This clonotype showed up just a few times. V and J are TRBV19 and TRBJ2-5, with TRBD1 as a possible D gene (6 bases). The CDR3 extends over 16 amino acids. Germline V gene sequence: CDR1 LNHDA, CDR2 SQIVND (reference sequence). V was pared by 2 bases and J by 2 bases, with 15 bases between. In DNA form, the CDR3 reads TGTGCCAGTAGTATAATAACAGGGTCCCCACAAGAGACCCAGTACTTC. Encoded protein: CASSIITGSPQETQYF.

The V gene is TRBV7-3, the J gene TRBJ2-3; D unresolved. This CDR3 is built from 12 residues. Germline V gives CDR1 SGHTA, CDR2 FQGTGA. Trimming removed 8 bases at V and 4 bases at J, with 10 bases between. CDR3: CASPWPPDTQYF. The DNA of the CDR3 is TGTGCCAGCCCGTGGCCCCCAGATACGCAGTATTTT.

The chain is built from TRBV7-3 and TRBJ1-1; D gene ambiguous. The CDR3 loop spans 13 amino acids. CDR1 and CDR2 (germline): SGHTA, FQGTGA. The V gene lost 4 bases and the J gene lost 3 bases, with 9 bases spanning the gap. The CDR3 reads CASSSNSYTEAFF. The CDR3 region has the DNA TGTGCCAGCAGCTCAAACAGTTACACTGAAGCTTTCTTT.

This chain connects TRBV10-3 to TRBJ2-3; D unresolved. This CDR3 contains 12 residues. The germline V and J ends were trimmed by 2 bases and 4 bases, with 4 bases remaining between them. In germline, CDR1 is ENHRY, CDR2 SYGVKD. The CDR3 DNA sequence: TGTGCCATCAGTGAGCAGGCAGATACGCAGTATTTT. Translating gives CAISEQADTQYF.

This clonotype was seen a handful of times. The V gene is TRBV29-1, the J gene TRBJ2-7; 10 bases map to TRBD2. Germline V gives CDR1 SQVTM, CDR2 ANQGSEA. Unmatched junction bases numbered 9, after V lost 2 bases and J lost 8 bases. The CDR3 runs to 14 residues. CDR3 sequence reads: CSVERGAGGRKQYF. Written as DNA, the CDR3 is TGCAGCGTTGAACGAGGAGCGGGAGGGAGAAAGCAGTACTTC.

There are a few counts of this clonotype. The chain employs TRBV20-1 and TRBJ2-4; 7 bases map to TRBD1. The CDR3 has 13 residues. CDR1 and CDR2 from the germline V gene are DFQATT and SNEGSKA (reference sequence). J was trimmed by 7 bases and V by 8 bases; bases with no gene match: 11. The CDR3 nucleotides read TGCAGTACGGGACAGTTTGTAGGGAACATTCAGTACTTC. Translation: CSTGQFVGNIQYF.

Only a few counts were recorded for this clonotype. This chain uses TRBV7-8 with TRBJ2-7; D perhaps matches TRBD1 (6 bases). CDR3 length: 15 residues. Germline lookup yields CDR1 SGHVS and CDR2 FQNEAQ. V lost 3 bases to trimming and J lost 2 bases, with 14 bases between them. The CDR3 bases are TGTGCCAGCAGCTTTATGTGGGACATAGCCTACGAGCAGTACTTC. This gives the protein CASSFMWDIAYEQYF.

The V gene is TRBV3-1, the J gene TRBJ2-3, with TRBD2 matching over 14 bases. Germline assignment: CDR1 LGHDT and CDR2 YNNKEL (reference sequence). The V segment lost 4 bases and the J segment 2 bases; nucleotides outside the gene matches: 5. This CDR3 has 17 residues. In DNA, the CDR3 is TGTGCCAGCAGCCCGACGACTAGCGGGAGGGCCACAGATACGCAGTATTTT. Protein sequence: CASSPTTSGRATDTQYF.

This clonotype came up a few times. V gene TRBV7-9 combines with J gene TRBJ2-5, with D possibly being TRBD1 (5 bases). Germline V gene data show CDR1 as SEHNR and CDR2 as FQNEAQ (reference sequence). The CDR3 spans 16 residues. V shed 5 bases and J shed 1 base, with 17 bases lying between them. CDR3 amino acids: CASSPSLTGAQETQYF. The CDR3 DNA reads TGTGCCAGCAGCCCGAGCCTTACAGGCGCCCAAGAGACCCAGTACTTC.

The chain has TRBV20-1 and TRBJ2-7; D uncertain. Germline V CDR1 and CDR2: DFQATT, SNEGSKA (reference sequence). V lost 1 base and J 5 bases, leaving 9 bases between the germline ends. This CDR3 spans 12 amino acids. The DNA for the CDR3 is TGCAGTGCTAGAGGTGGGGTCCACGAGCAGTACTTC. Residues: CSARGGVHEQYF.

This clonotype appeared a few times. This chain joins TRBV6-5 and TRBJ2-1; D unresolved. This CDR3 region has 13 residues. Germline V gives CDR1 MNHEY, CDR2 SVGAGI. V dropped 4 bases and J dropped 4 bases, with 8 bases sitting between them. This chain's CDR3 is CASSSPGYNEQFF. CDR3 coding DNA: TGTGCCAGCAGTTCGCCAGGATACAATGAGCAGTTCTTC.

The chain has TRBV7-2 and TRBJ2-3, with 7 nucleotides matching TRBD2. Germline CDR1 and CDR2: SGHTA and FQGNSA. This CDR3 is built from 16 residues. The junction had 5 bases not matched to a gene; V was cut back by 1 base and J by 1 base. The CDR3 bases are TGTGCCAGCAGCTTAGGTTCGGCGGGAGGCACAGATACGCAGTATTTT. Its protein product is CASSLGSAGGTDTQYF. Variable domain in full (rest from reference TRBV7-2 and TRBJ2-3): GAGVSQSPSNKVTEKGKDVELRCDPISGHTALYWYRQSLGQGLEFLIYFQGNSAPDKSGLPSDRFSAERTGGSVSTLTIQRTQQEDSAVYLCASSLGSAGGTDTQYFGPGTRLTVL.

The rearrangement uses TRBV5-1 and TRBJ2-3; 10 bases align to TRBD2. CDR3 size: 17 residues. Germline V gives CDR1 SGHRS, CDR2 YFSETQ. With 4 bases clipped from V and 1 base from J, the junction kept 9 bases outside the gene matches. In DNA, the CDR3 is TGCGCCAGCAGCCTCCCGACCCTAGCGGGGGGCACAGATACGCAGTATTTT. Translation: CASSLPTLAGGTDTQYF.

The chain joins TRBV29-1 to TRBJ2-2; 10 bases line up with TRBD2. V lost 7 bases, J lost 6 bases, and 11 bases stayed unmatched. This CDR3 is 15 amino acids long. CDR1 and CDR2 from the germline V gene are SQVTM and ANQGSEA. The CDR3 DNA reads TGCAGCGCGGCTCCGGGACTAGCGTTGTCCGGGGAGCTGTTTTTT. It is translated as CSAAPGLALSGELFF.

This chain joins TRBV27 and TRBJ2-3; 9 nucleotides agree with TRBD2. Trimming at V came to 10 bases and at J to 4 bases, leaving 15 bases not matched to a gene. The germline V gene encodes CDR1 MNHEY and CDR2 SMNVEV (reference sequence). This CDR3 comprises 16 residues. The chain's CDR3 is CATSSASGTGSDTQYF. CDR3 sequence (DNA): TGTGCCACCTCTTCAGCTAGCGGGACGGGATCAGATACGCAGTATTTT.